These 30 T cell receptor beta chains came from one sample sequenced in a study of T cell responses to AZD1222 COVID-19 vaccine. Measured with immunoSEQ multiplex PCR; TCRdb has only the in-frame clones, and not every one. This table has some 31,000 clones, roughly 90% appearing once. The sequences come from peripheral blood, collected 28 days after the second AZD1222 dose. The source of these receptors is an adult who received the AZD1222 COVID-19 vaccine.

This chain connects TRBV24-1 to TRBJ2-1; D call uncertain. CDR1 is KGHDR and CDR2 is SFDVKD in the germline V gene. The CDR3 has 14 amino acids. V was clipped by 4 bases and J by 8 bases, with 14 bases between them. The CDR3: CATSDPRQDDEQFF. In DNA form, the CDR3 reads TGTGCCACCAGTGACCCCCGACAAGATGATGAGCAGTTCTTC.

The rearrangement joins TRBV6-5 to TRBJ1-1, with D possibly being TRBD1 (5 bases). CDR3 size: 15 residues. Looked up from germline, CDR1 is MNHEY and CDR2 is SVGAGI. The V end was cut by 2 bases, the J end by 0 bases, with 10 bases between. DNA of the CDR3: TGTGCCAGCAGTTACCCGGGACGGCTGAACACTGAAGCTTTCTTT. This translates into CASSYPGRLNTEAFF.

This chain uses TRBV24-1 with TRBJ2-3, with 10 bases aligning to TRBD2. The CDR3 totals 17 residues. Unmatched junction bases numbered 21, after V lost 12 bases and J lost 7 bases. Germline V lookup: CDR1 KGHDR, CDR2 SFDVKD. This chain's CDR3 is CAPWGGGEAGGPHTQYF. Here the CDR3 DNA reads TGTGCCCCCTGGGGGGGCGGGGAAGCGGGGGGGCCGCATACGCAGTATTTT.

The V and J genes are TRBV2 and TRBJ2-7, with D possibly matching TRBD2 (5 bases). The V end was cut by 6 bases, the J end by 4 bases, with 10 bases between. CDR3 length: 12 amino acids. Germline CDR1 is SNHLY and CDR2 is FYNNEI. In DNA, the CDR3 is TGTGCCAGCAGAACAGACTATTACGAGCAGTACTTC. Translated: CASRTDYYEQYF.

Concerning this clone itself: The CDR3 carries no conserved terminal phenylalanine or tryptophan, so it likely arises from a read error. The rearrangement uses TRBV6-2 or TRBV6-3 and TRBJ2-3; TRBD2 matches 8 bases. This CDR3 contains 14 residues. Looked up from germline, CDR1 is MNHEY and CDR2 is SVGEGT. Trimming took 6 bases from V and 2 from J; bases not matched to a gene: 4. The DNA for the CDR3 is TGTGCCAGCAGCCCGCGGGGGGACACAGATACGCAGTATCTT. This translates into CASSPRGDTDTQYL.

The chain combines TRBV10-3 with TRBJ2-7, with 7 bases that match TRBD1. Looked up from germline, CDR1 is ENHRY and CDR2 is SYGVKD. This CDR3 region has 13 residues. V shed 5 bases, J shed 6 bases, and the junction held 7 bases outside the gene matches. The CDR3: CAISMTGLGEQYF. In DNA, the CDR3 is TGTGCCATCAGTATGACAGGGCTGGGCGAGCAGTACTTC.

This rearrangement joins TRBV27 to TRBJ1-2; D gene uncertain. There are 14 residues in the CDR3. Germline CDR1 is MNHEY and CDR2 is SMNVEV (reference sequence). Trimming pared 3 bases from V and 4 bases from J, leaving 12 bases between. Here the CDR3 reads CASSFGSPIYGYTF. The CDR3 nucleotides are TGTGCCAGCAGTTTCGGGTCCCCTATCTATGGCTACACCTTC.

The chain is built from TRBV7-3 and TRBJ1-1; D is possibly TRBD1 (6 bases). Trimming stripped 3 bases from V and 4 bases from J, with 12 bases between. The CDR3 totals 14 residues. The germline V gene encodes CDR1 SGHTA and CDR2 FQGTGA. As DNA, the CDR3 is TGTGCCAGCAGCTTCGGGGGCGGTGGCACTGAAGCTTTCTTT. This codes for CASSFGGGGTEAFF.

This clone appeared a few times. The chain joins TRBV30 to TRBJ1-1; D uncertain. V lost 1 base and J lost 6, with 6 bases in between. The CDR3 loop spans 11 amino acids. Germline lookup yields CDR1 GTSNPN and CDR2 SVGIG (reference sequence). CDR3 region: CAWSGGPEAFF. The CDR3 nucleotides read TGTGCCTGGAGTGGCGGACCTGAAGCTTTCTTT.

The chain uses TRBV13 and TRBJ2-7; D perhaps matches TRBD1 (6 bases). Germline-derived CDR1 and CDR2 are PRHDT and FYEKMQ (reference sequence). The V gene lost 5 bases and the J gene lost 0 bases, with 11 bases spanning the gap. The CDR3 is 14 amino acids. CDR3 DNA: TGTGCCAGCAGCCAACTCAGGGGCTCCTACGAGCAGTACTTC. This codes for CASSQLRGSYEQYF.

The chain uses TRBV5-4 and TRBJ2-3; TRBD2 is a possible D gene (6 bases). The CDR3 has 16 residues. Between the trimmed V and J ends, which lost 3 bases and 0 bases, there was a span of 14 bases. Looked up from germline, CDR1 is SGHNT and CDR2 is YYREEE (reference sequence). CDR3 DNA sequence: TGTGCCAGCAGCTCGGGGACTGGGGCTAGCACAGATACGCAGTATTTT. Translation gives CASSSGTGASTDTQYF. The full variable domain, in which reference TRBV5-4 and TRBJ2-3 provide the parts outside the CDR3, is ETGVTQSPTHLIKTRGQQVTLRCSSQSGHNTVSWYQQALGQGPQFIFQYYREEENGRGNFPPRFSGLQFPNYSSELNVNALELDDSALYLCASSSGTGASTDTQYFGPGTRLTVL.

This clone was recorded once. This rearrangement joins TRBV4-1 to TRBJ1-1, with D maybe TRBD1 (6 bases). This CDR3 has 14 amino acids. CDR1 and CDR2 from the germline V gene are MGHRA and YSYEKL. V was cut by 5 bases and J by 3 bases, with 13 bases left in between. CDR3 nucleotides: TGCGCCAGCAGCTACAGGGAAGGTTACACTGAAGCTTTCTTT. This encodes CASSYREGYTEAFF.

This clone was observed a handful of times. The chain links TRBV29-1 to TRBJ1-1; D might be TRBD1 (5 bases). The CDR3 extends over 14 amino acids. CDR1 is SQVTM, CDR2 ANQGSEA, per germline. Trimming left V 3 bases short and J 4 bases short, with 15 bases between. The CDR3 nucleotides read TGCAGCGTTGAGGGGCCATCCGCGGGCACTGAAGCTTTCTTT. This translates into CSVEGPSAGTEAFF. Full variable domain (remainder filled in from reference TRBV29-1 and TRBJ1-1): SAVISQKPSRDICQRGTSLTIQCQVDSQVTMMFWYRQQPGQSLTLIATANQGSEATYESGFVIDKFPISRPNLTFSTLTVSNMSPEDSSIYLCSVEGPSAGTEAFFGQGTRLTVV.

The J gene is TRBJ2-1, the V gene TRBV24-1; D is possibly TRBD2 (7 bases). The CDR3 consists of 15 residues. The germline V gene encodes CDR1 KGHDR and CDR2 SFDVKD. Trimming cost V 3 bases and J 7 bases, with 15 bases left between them. The DNA of the CDR3 is TGTGCCACCAGTGATGTAGGGGAGGGGGAGAATGAGCAGTTCTTC. It encodes CATSDVGEGENEQFF.

J is TRBJ2-7 and V is TRBV2, with TRBD1 matching over 8 bases. The CDR3 is made up of 18 amino acids. Looked up from germline, CDR1 is SNHLY and CDR2 is FYNNEI. V lost 4 bases to trimming and J lost 2 bases; unmatched junction nucleotides: 16. The DNA of the CDR3 is TGTGCCAGCAGTGTAGATTCAACAGGGGGACATAACCCCTACGAGCAGTACTTC. It yields the protein CASSVDSTGGHNPYEQYF.

V gene TRBV12-3 or TRBV12-4 combines with J gene TRBJ1-5; D unclear. The CDR3 sequence is 13 residues long. The V gene lost 5 bases and the J gene lost 4 bases, with 9 bases spanning the gap. CDR3 protein: CASSPRMNQPQHF. CDR3 sequence (DNA): TGTGCCAGCAGTCCAAGGATGAATCAGCCCCAGCATTTT.

This clone was detected once. The chain combines TRBV12-3 or TRBV12-4 with TRBJ2-1; either TRBD1 or TRBD2 may fit D (6 bases each). This CDR3 region has 13 residues. V gave up 5 bases and J gave up 6 bases, with 11 bases separating them. The CDR3 bases are TGTGCCAGCAGTCACGGGGGCCGCAATGAGCAGTTCTTC. Its translation is CASSHGGRNEQFF.

This clone was found once. The rearrangement links TRBV5-1 to TRBJ2-1; D may correspond to TRBD1 or TRBD2 (6 bases each). The CDR3 is made up of 15 amino acids. Trimming stripped 4 bases from V and 6 bases from J, with 17 bases between. Looked up from germline, CDR1 is SGHRS and CDR2 is YFSETQ. This CDR3 reads CASSTVSGASNEQFF. For the CDR3, the DNA is TGCGCCAGCAGCACCGTATCGGGGGCGAGCAATGAGCAGTTCTTC. Full variable domain (outside the CDR3, taken from reference TRBV5-1 and TRBJ2-1): KAGVTQTPRYLIKTRGQQVTLSCSPISGHRSVSWYQQTPGQGLQFLFEYFSETQRNKGNFPGRFSGRQFSNSRSEMNVSTLELGDSALYLCASSTVSGASNEQFFGPGTRLTVL.

The chain uses TRBV27 and TRBJ2-1; D ambiguous. CDR1 MNHEY and CDR2 SMNVEV come from the germline V gene (reference sequence). V lost 5 bases and J 0 bases, leaving 14 bases between the germline ends. CDR3 length: 16 residues. The chain's CDR3 is CASSLRTRSSYNEQFF. CDR3 nucleotides: TGTGCCAGCAGTCTACGGACCCGGAGCTCCTACAATGAGCAGTTCTTC.

The V gene is TRBV27, the J gene TRBJ2-2, with D perhaps TRBD2 (5 bases). Per germline, CDR1 MNHEY and CDR2 SMNVEV (reference sequence). Deletions cut 10 bases from V and 1 base from J, with 7 bases between. The CDR3 has 12 residues. CDR3 DNA sequence: TGTGCCATTCGGGGGAACACCGGGGAGCTGTTTTTT. Protein sequence: CAIRGNTGELFF.

DNA of the CDR3: TGTGCCAGCAGTTCACTAGCGGGGGACTACAATGAGCAGTTCTTC. Translation: CASSSLAGDYNEQFF. V usage is TRBV7-2 and J usage is TRBJ2-1; 11 positions agree with TRBD2. Germline CDR1 and CDR2: SGHTA and FQGNSA. The CDR3 has 15 amino acids. J gave up 3 bases and V 6 bases, and 4 bases lay outside the gene matches.

The chain couples TRBV28 to TRBJ1-2; D is unresolved. V shed 5 bases and J shed 0 bases, with 10 bases lying between them. Germline V lookup: CDR1 MDHEN, CDR2 SYDVKM. The CDR3 sequence is 14 residues long. CDR3 sequence (DNA): TGTGCCAGCAGTCCTGACGGGGCTAACTATGGCTACACCTTC. As protein: CASSPDGANYGYTF.

V gene TRBV7-9 combines with J gene TRBJ2-5; TRBD2 might be the D (6 bases). V lost 1 base to trimming and J lost 7 bases, with 10 bases between them. In germline, CDR1 is SEHNR, CDR2 FQNEAQ (reference sequence). The CDR3 has 13 amino acids. CDR3 in amino acids: CASSLVPEGTQYF. CDR3 coding DNA: TGTGCCAGCAGCTTAGTTCCGGAGGGGACCCAGTACTTC.

The V and J genes are TRBV21-1 and TRBJ2-3. TRBV21-1 is annotated as a pseudogene. This CDR3 spans 17 amino acids. The CDR3 coding sequence is TGTGCCAGCAGCAAAATTCCCACGGGCAGGAAATCAGATACGCAGTATTTT. This sequence encodes CASSKIPTGRKSDTQYF.

This clone showed up just once. V usage is TRBV3-1 (or the pseudogene TRBV3-2) and J usage is TRBJ1-2, with D maybe TRBD1 (6 bases). Germline CDR1 and CDR2: LGHDT and YNNKEL (reference sequence). This CDR3 is 13 amino acids long. Trimming took 3 bases from V and 7 from J, leaving 12 bases between them. CDR3 coding DNA: TGTGCCAGCAGCCAGGACAGTTCGGGTGGCTACACCTTC. Translation: CASSQDSSGGYTF.

In this sample, this clone turned up a few times. The rearrangement joins TRBV5-4 to TRBJ2-2, with 9 bases fitting TRBD1. With 5 bases clipped from V and 1 base from J, the junction kept 6 bases outside the gene matches. The length of the CDR3 is 16 residues. The germline CDR1 and CDR2 sequences are SGHNT and YYREEE (reference sequence). CDR3 sequence: CASREAGQGNTGELFF. CDR3 DNA: TGTGCCAGCAGAGAAGCGGGACAGGGGAACACCGGGGAGCTGTTTTTT.

The V and J genes are TRBV3-1 (or the pseudogene TRBV3-2) and TRBJ1-5; D is unclear. This CDR3 comprises 14 residues. The V gene's germline CDR1 is LGHDT and CDR2 YNNKEL (reference sequence). V lost 5 bases and J lost 0, with 8 bases in between. Here the CDR3 DNA reads TGTGCCAGCAGCGACGCCTATAGCAATCAGCCCCAGCATTTT. Encoded protein: CASSDAYSNQPQHF.

V usage is TRBV19 and J usage is TRBJ1-3, with TRBD1 matching over 8 bases. From germline, CDR1 is LNHDA and CDR2 SQIVND (reference sequence). V lost 9 bases and J lost 0; bases outside the gene matches: 13. The CDR3 is made up of 17 amino acids. The CDR3 DNA reads as TGTGCCAGCAGGGACAGGAGGACCCTTAACTCTGGAAACACCATATATTTT. Amino acids: CASRDRRTLNSGNTIYF.

The chain has TRBV10-3 and TRBJ2-5, with a weak D call TRBD2 (6 bases). The CDR3 contains 14 residues. In germline, CDR1 is ENHRY, CDR2 SYGVKD. Trimming removed 6 bases from V and 4 bases from J, with 15 bases in between. The CDR3 protein is CAIRRDPGGETQYF. The CDR3 DNA reads TGTGCCATCAGGCGGGACCCAGGAGGAGAGACCCAGTACTTC.

This rearrangement joins TRBV6-5 to TRBJ1-2; D might be TRBD1 (5 bases). Germline lookup yields CDR1 MNHEY and CDR2 SVGAGI. The CDR3 sequence is 12 residues long. V was pared by 6 bases and J by 5 bases, with 10 bases between. The CDR3 is CASSADSYGYTF. DNA of the CDR3: TGTGCCAGCAGCGCCGACAGTTATGGCTACACCTTC.